Below, one T cell receptor (beta chain) is given with its context. Its specificity is unknown. The data belong to a study of T cell responses to AZD1222 COVID-19 vaccine. Study summary: Pooling was applied to second doses at about 4 or about 12 weeks. Study results and caveats: Clonal diversity was possibly underestimated, and the donors were mostly white British, with more females. Only five or six AZD1222 recipients tested seropositive at baseline. No repertoire was sampled before or during the peak T cell response, only after it.

Sequenced by immunoSEQ multiplex PCR; TCRdb stores in-frame clones only, minus some. The sample holds about 150,000 clones, less than 95% seen once. CDR1 SGHRS and CDR2 YFSETQ come from the germline V gene. The CDR3 extends over 11 amino acids. The ends were cut back, 4 bases at V and 10 bases at J, with 9 bases in the middle. The receptor's source is an adult in good health. The source was peripheral blood, collected on day 0 of AZD1222 vaccination. The chain links TRBV5-1 to TRBJ2-1; D gene unclear. Written as DNA, the CDR3 is TGCGCCAGCAGCCAATCAGGCGAGCAGTTCTTC. Protein product: CASSQSGEQFF.